This T cell receptor beta chain was profiled in a study of human T cells and chemical hapten exposure. Study details: Diphenylcyclopropenone was administered weekly to the scalp of patients throughout the approximately 25-week study. General study findings and limits: PT1 expanded TCR numbers rose with patch test score. Among TCRs, those above 1 in 1000 frequency were unaffected by DPC sensitization.

This CDR3 comprises 14 residues. Germline V CDR1 and CDR2: SGDLS, YYNGEE. Trimming removed 4 bases at V and 1 base at J, with 11 bases between. As concerns this clonotype: Its antigen is as yet unknown.

In TCRdb, the RACE reads were re-called with MiXCR into one record per CDR3 protein. The sample has about 300,000 distinct CDR3 sequences, around 5.5% seen once; the top ten hold more than 8%. As to time point: pre-sensitization, week 0. As to treatment: therapeutic diphenylcyclopropenone sensitization with weekly scalp DPC. The J gene is TRBJ2-5, the V gene TRBV9; tentative D call: TRBD1 (6 bases). Sequencing was performed on whole blood, taken in connection with sensitization to the hapten diphenylcyclopropenone (DPC). The clonotype comes from a woman aged 18-35 years with alopecia areata. Some clones in this sample may be carry-over from other donors' samples. In DNA form, the CDR3 reads TGTGCCAGCAGCTTACAGGGAACCCAAGAGACCCAGTACTTC. This sequence encodes CASSLQGTQETQYF.